This entry lists 27 T cell receptor beta chains sequenced from one sample in a study of T-cell reconstitution after alpha-beta-depleted transplantation in children listed by TCRdb under 2016. Library method: PCR. The sample was run on an Illumina HiSeq 2500. TCR library preparation used molecular barcoding, with unique molecular identifiers applied to normalize quantification of the TCRbeta repertoire. TCRdb passed the public sequencing reads through fastp at Q25 and MiXCR, retaining productive beta sequences. Each entry merges the rows of one CDR3 protein and shows their most common DNA and genes. A total of approximately 420,000 distinct CDR3 sequences appear in this sample, 9.5% to 13% of them only once. Roughly 5.1% of the sample rests with the top ten. This specimen consisted of PBMCs from the stem cell graft donor, obtained from the stem cell graft. These receptors were taken from a human donor who donated a stem cell graft to a child with acute myeloid leukemia.

This sequence joins TRBV7-2 and TRBJ2-5, with TRBD2 matching 7 bases. The CDR3 sequence is 13 residues long. CDR1 and CDR2 from the germline V gene are SGHTA and FQGNSA. V lost 8 bases, J lost 5 bases, and 8 bases stayed unmatched. The CDR3 loop reads CASGAGTRETQYF. The CDR3 nucleotides are TGTGCCAGCGGAGCGGGAACGAGGGAGACCCAGTACTTC.

The chain couples TRBV5-1 to TRBJ2-2; no clear D gene. The CDR3 is 16 amino acids. The germline CDR1 and CDR2 sequences are SGHRS and YFSETQ. V shed 2 bases and J shed 1 base, with 12 bases lying between them. CDR3: CASSFGPGRNTGELFF. The CDR3 DNA reads as TGCGCCAGCAGCTTTGGTCCAGGCAGGAACACCGGGGAGCTGTTTTTT.

This chain links TRBV5-1 with TRBJ2-5; D gene unclear. The CDR3 is 18 amino acids. In germline, CDR1 is SGHRS, CDR2 YFSETQ. V lost 0 bases and J 1 base, leaving 19 bases between the germline ends. CDR3 nucleotides: TGCGCCAGCAGCTTGGTTCTTGGGCCCCCGAGTTCCCAAGAGACCCAGTACTTC. Translation: CASSLVLGPPSSQETQYF.

This clonotype was observed a handful of times. The V gene is TRBV7-8, the J gene TRBJ2-1; D gene unclear. Germline CDR1 and CDR2: SGHVS and FQNEAQ. The CDR3 covers 15 residues. V lost 1 base and J 7 bases, leaving 14 bases between the germline ends. The CDR3 reads CASSLGDPLVNEQFF. CDR3 nucleotides: TGTGCCAGCAGCTTAGGAGACCCCCTAGTGAATGAGCAGTTCTTC. Variable domain in full (rest from reference TRBV7-8 and TRBJ2-1): GAGVSQSPRYKVAKRGQDVALRCDPISGHVSLFWYQQALGQGPEFLTYFQNEAQLDKSGLPSDRFFAERPEGSVSTLKIQRTQQEDSAVYLCASSLGDPLVNEQFFGPGTRLTVL.

The gene calls are TRBV18 and TRBJ2-5; D is unclear. Germline V gene data show CDR1 as KGHSH and CDR2 as LQKENI. CDR3 size: 15 residues. V lost 0 bases and J lost 5, with 13 bases in between. The CDR3 reads CASSPPGLSRETQYF. The CDR3 region has the DNA TGTGCCAGCTCACCACCAGGGTTGTCCAGGGAGACCCAGTACTTC.

The V call is TRBV7-2, the J call TRBJ2-5, with D possibly called TRBD1 or TRBD2 (5 bases each). Germline V gene lookup returns CDR1 SGHTA and CDR2 FQGNSA. This CDR3 is 15 amino acids long. The germline V and J ends were trimmed by 5 bases and 0 bases, with 13 bases remaining between them. For the CDR3, the DNA is TGTGCCAGCAGCCAACCTCCGGGACACCAAGAGACCCAGTACTTC. It encodes CASSQPPGHQETQYF.

The J gene is TRBJ2-3, the V gene TRBV11-2; the D gene is possibly TRBD1 (5 bases). The CDR3 runs to 16 residues. Trimming took off 1 base at V and 1 base at J, with 12 bases between the two ends. The germline CDR1 and CDR2 sequences are SGHAT and FQNNGV. The CDR3 DNA follows: TGTGCCAGCAGCTTAGGGGCAGGGCGAGGCACAGATACGCAGTATTTT. Encoded protein: CASSLGAGRGTDTQYF.

This clonotype was seen many times. This rearrangement joins TRBV5-1 to TRBJ1-2, with D perhaps TRBD1 (5 bases). The CDR3 is made up of 15 amino acids. V gave up 0 bases and J gave up 5 bases, with 14 bases separating them. The germline V gene encodes CDR1 SGHRS and CDR2 YFSETQ. This CDR3 reads CASSLEAGGVYGYTF. The CDR3 nucleotides read TGCGCCAGCAGCTTGGAGGCCGGAGGGGTATATGGCTACACCTTC.

As to this clonotype: A read error may produce the germline difference seen at one junction end. V and J are TRBV7-7 and TRBJ2-5, with a weak D call TRBD2 (6 bases). This CDR3 spans 16 amino acids. Per germline, CDR1 SSHAT and CDR2 FNYEAQ (reference sequence). CDR3 DNA sequence: TGTGCTAGCAGCCGCGAGCGGGCTCAGGGTCGAGAGACCCAGTACTTC. It specifies CASSRERAQGRETQYF.

This clonotype was counted ten times or more. The CDR3 sequence: CASSVEGGRINEQFF. CDR3 DNA sequence: TGTGCCAGCAGCGTAGAGGGCGGGAGAATCAATGAGCAGTTCTTC. The chain employs TRBV9 and TRBJ2-1, with 7 bases aligning to TRBD2. CDR1 SGDLS and CDR2 YYNGEE come from the germline V gene. Trimming took 0 bases from V and 6 from J; bases not matched to a gene: 6. The CDR3 totals 15 residues.

The chain joins TRBV20-1 to TRBJ2-6; the D gene is possibly TRBD1 (6 bases). Trimming shortened V by 2 bases and J by 4 bases, and 9 bases separated the two germline ends. Per the germline V gene, CDR1 is DFQATT and CDR2 is SNEGSKA (reference sequence). The CDR3 is 14 residues long. CDR3 DNA sequence: TGCAGTGCTAGACCAGGGGAAGGGGCCAACGTCCTGACTTTC. It translates to CSARPGEGANVLTF.

The chain recombines TRBV9 with TRBJ2-1, with D possibly being TRBD2 (6 bases). Trimming took off 3 bases at V and 0 bases at J, with 13 bases between the two ends. From germline, CDR1 is SGDLS and CDR2 YYNGEE. The CDR3 loop spans 16 amino acids. The CDR3: CASSARDLSSYNEQFF. In DNA, the CDR3 is TGTGCCAGCAGCGCTCGGGACTTAAGCTCCTACAATGAGCAGTTCTTC.

The chain couples TRBV29-1 to TRBJ1-1; 9 nucleotides align to TRBD1. The J segment lost 3 bases and the V segment lost 3 bases, leaving 5 bases of the junction unmatched. The germline CDR1 and CDR2 sequences are SQVTM and ANQGSEA. This CDR3 is 14 amino acids long. CDR3 nucleotide sequence: TGCAGCGTTGACCGACAGGGGGAGGACACTGAAGCTTTCTTT. Residues: CSVDRQGEDTEAFF.

This clonotype has at least ten counts. The chain recombines TRBV6-5 with TRBJ1-2, with 8 bases matching TRBD1. From germline, CDR1 is MNHEY and CDR2 SVGAGI. The CDR3 runs 13 residues. V was pared by 7 bases and J by 3 bases, with 4 bases of the junction left unmatched. The CDR3 nucleotides read TGTGCCAGCACCAGGGGGCAGTACTATGGCTACACCTTC. Protein: CASTRGQYYGYTF.

This clonotype was seen a handful of times. A junction end diverges from the germline sequence, so it may reflect a read error. The J gene is TRBJ2-1, the V gene TRBV7-7; D unclear. The CDR3 is made up of 13 amino acids. CDR1 is SSHAT, CDR2 FNYEAQ, per germline (reference sequence). The CDR3 is CASSLEQRREQFF. The DNA for the CDR3 is TGTGCTAGCAGCTTAGAGCAGCGCAGGGAGCAGTTCTTC.

The CDR3 region has the DNA TGTGCCTGGAGTAATGGCCATGAGCAGTTCTTC. It yields the protein CAWSNGHEQFF. This chain uses TRBV30 with TRBJ2-1; the D is unclear. Trimming stripped 2 bases from V and 8 bases from J, with 7 bases between. Germline V gene lookup returns CDR1 GTSNPN and CDR2 SVGIG (reference sequence). This CDR3 is built from 11 residues.

The chain uses TRBV7-2 and TRBJ2-7, with TRBD2 matching over 8 bases. CDR1 is SGHTA, CDR2 FQGNSA, per germline. V was pared by 4 bases and J by 0 bases, with 8 bases of the junction left unmatched. This CDR3 has 16 amino acids. CDR3 sequence reads: CASSYLSGTISYEQYF. In nucleotides, the CDR3 is TGTGCCAGCAGCTACCTTAGCGGGACCATCTCCTACGAGCAGTACTTC.

The rearrangement uses TRBV5-6 and TRBJ2-7, with D hard to call. With 2 bases removed from V and 1 base from J, the gap between germline ends came to 7 bases. Germline CDR1 and CDR2: SGHDT and YYEEEE. CDR3 length: 13 residues. CDR3 nucleotides: TGTGCCAGCAGCTTTGACACATCCTACGAGCAGTACTTC. Its translation is CASSFDTSYEQYF.

In its sample, this clonotype was seen many times. This chain connects TRBV7-9 to TRBJ2-1; TRBD2 is a possible D gene (5 bases). V was shortened by 0 bases and J by 5 bases, with 5 bases between the two germline ends. Germline assignment: CDR1 SEHNR and CDR2 FQNEAQ (reference sequence). The CDR3 consists of 13 residues. CDR3 region: CASSLARDNEQFF. CDR3 nucleotides: TGTGCCAGCAGCTTAGCGCGGGACAATGAGCAGTTCTTC.

This clonotype was seen more than once but under ten times. V and J are TRBV27 and TRBJ2-2; D unclear. The CDR3 spans 12 residues. Germline V gene lookup returns CDR1 MNHEY and CDR2 SMNVEV (reference sequence). Deletions cut 5 bases from V and 8 bases from J, with 9 bases between. In nucleotides, the CDR3 is TGTGCCAGCAGTCGACCTGCAGGGGAGCTGTTTTTT. Protein product: CASSRPAGELFF.

This clonotype was picked up a small number of times. The chain carries TRBV5-1 and TRBJ1-1, with D hard to call. V shed 1 base and J shed 3 bases, with 10 bases lying between them. This CDR3 has 14 residues. The germline V gene has CDR1 SGHRS and CDR2 YFSETQ. In nucleotides, the CDR3 is TGCGCCAGCAGCTTGATCGAGGGTGACACTGAAGCTTTCTTT. It translates to CASSLIEGDTEAFF.

Only a few counts were recorded for this clonotype. This chain links TRBV19 with TRBJ2-1, with TRBD2 matching 10 bases. The CDR3 loop spans 15 amino acids. With V trimmed by 7 bases and J by 9 bases, 12 bases remained unmatched. Germline values: CDR1 LNHDA, CDR2 SQIVND (reference sequence). CDR3 protein: CASTSSGRHGFEQFF. Here the CDR3 DNA reads TGTGCCAGTACGTCTAGCGGGAGACATGGGTTTGAGCAGTTCTTC.

In its sample, this clonotype was seen a few times. The chain recombines TRBV7-8 with TRBJ2-1; maybe TRBD2 (6 bases). The CDR3 loop spans 19 amino acids. Germline assignment: CDR1 SGHVS and CDR2 FQNEAQ. V was pared by 5 bases and J by 0 bases, with 23 bases between. CDR3 DNA sequence: TGTGCCAGCAGCCCTCCCTTCTCGGGGGTCCTGAGCTCCTACAATGAGCAGTTCTTC. Translating it yields CASSPPFSGVLSSYNEQFF.

A word on this clonotype: This could be a read error, since a much larger clone is one nucleotide away. The chain links TRBV5-1 to TRBJ2-1; possibly TRBD1 or TRBD2 for D (5 bases each). This CDR3 is built from 14 residues. Trimming took 3 bases from V and 10 from J, leaving 17 bases between them. Germline V gene lookup returns CDR1 SGHRS and CDR2 YFSETQ. CDR3 bases: TGCGCCAGCAGCTCGGGACGGACCTACGGGGAGCAGTTCTTC. Its protein is CASSSGRTYGEQFF.

This clonotype has just a few counts. The chain is built from TRBV25-1 and TRBJ2-7, with a weak D call TRBD2 (5 bases). Looked up from germline, CDR1 is MGHDK and CDR2 is SYGVNS. Trimming removed 2 bases at V and 2 bases at J, with 10 bases between. The length of the CDR3 is 14 residues. The CDR3 bases are TGTGCCAGCAGTGAAAATTCGGGGACCTACGAGCAGTACGTC. Residues: CASSENSGTYEQYV.

This clonotype turned up a few times. The V and J genes are TRBV10-3 and TRBJ2-2, with 7 bases lining up with TRBD1. The CDR3 has 14 residues. J lost 5 bases, V lost 7 bases, and 7 bases had no gene match. The germline CDR1 and CDR2 sequences are ENHRY and SYGVKD. The CDR3 reads CAIKQGRETGELFF. In DNA, the CDR3 is TGTGCCATCAAACAGGGGCGAGAGACCGGGGAGCTGTTTTTT.

A few counts support this clonotype. The chain recombines TRBV5-1 with TRBJ2-4; 11 bases align to TRBD1. This CDR3 has 16 residues. Germline CDR1 and CDR2: SGHRS and YFSETQ. V was clipped by 0 bases and J by 8 bases; unmatched bases: 7. The chain's CDR3 is CASSLAEDRGRYIQYF. CDR3 in DNA: TGCGCCAGCAGCTTGGCCGAGGACAGGGGGCGATACATTCAGTACTTC.